Shown below are 2 T cell receptor beta chains from a single sample sequenced in a study of shared clonotypes between healthy human individuals. Assay: immunoSEQ multiplex PCR; the TCRdb copy retains only in-frame clones and omits some. The sample records more than 2,000,000 clones, around nine tenths being singletons. Sequencing was carried out using naive CD4+ T cells sorted from blood. This sample's subset: CD45RA+ positively selected. All receptors come from a young man in good health.

This sequence joins TRBV7-2 and TRBJ2-3, with a possible D match to TRBD1 (6 bases). Germline CDR1 is SGHTA and CDR2 is FQGNSA. The CDR3 extends over 15 amino acids. The germline V and J ends were trimmed by 2 bases and 0 bases, with 9 bases remaining between them. CDR3 nucleotide sequence: TGTGCCAGCAGCTTATTGGGACACAGCACAGATACGCAGTATTTT. This encodes CASSLLGHSTDTQYF.

The V and J genes are TRBV6-5 and TRBJ2-2; a weak D match, TRBD1 (5 bases). Trimming cost V 4 bases and J 13 bases, with 13 bases left between them. CDR1 MNHEY and CDR2 SVGAGI come from the germline V gene. This CDR3 spans 12 amino acids. The CDR3 reads CASSSSREGLFF. DNA of the CDR3: TGTGCCAGCAGTTCTTCCAGGGAAGGGCTGTTTTTT.